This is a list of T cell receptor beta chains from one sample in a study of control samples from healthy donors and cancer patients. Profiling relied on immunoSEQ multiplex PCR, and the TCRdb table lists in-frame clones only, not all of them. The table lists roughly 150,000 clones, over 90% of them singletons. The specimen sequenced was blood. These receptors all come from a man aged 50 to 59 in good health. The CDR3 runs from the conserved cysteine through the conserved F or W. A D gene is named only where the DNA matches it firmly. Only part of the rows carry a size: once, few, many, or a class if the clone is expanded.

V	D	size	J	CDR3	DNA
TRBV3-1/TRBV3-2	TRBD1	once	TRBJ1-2	CASSRLDRGPQGYGYTF	TGTGCCAGCAGCCGGCTGGACAGGGGCCCTCAGGGGTATGGCTACACCTTC
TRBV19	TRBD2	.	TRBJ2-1	CATRSGTSVPDEQFF	TGTGCCACCCGGTCCGGGACTAGCGTTCCGGATGAGCAGTTCTTC
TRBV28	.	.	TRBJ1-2	CASSPGVNYGYTF	TGTGCCAGCAGTCCGGGAGTTAACTATGGCTACACCTTC
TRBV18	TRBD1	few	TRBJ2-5	CASSTGIGETQYF	TGTGCCAGCTCGACAGGGATAGGAGAGACCCAGTACTTC
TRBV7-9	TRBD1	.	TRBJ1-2	CASSPGQGWGYTF	TGTGCCAGCAGTCCAGGACAGGGGTGGGGCTACACCTTC
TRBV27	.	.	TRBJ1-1	CASSTPRNTEAFF	TGTGCCAGCAGTACCCCAAGGAACACTGAAGCTTTCTTT
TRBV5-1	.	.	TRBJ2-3	CASSFRERGKDTQYF	TGCGCCAGCAGCTTCCGGGAAAGGGGGAAAGATACGCAGTATTTT
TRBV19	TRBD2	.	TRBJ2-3	CASSRGLAGPVDTQYF	TGTGCCAGTAGTAGGGGACTAGCGGGGCCCGTGGATACGCAGTATTTT
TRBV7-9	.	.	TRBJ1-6	CASSPGTASSYNSPLHF	TGTGCCAGCAGCCCCGGGACGGCGAGCTCCTATAATTCACCCCTCCACTTT
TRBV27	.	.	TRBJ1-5	CASSLFGGSQPQHF	TGTGCCAGCAGTTTATTTGGGGGGAGTCAGCCCCAGCATTTT
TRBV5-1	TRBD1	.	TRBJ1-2	CASSFGGQDNYGYTF	TGCGCCAGCAGCTTCGGTGGACAGGATAACTATGGCTACACCTTC
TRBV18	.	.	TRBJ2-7	CASSDQGGEQYF	TGTGCCAGCTCCGATCAGGGGGGGGAGCAGTACTTC
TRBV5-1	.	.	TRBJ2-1	CASSGGSLGNEQFF	TGCGCCAGCAGCGGGGGCAGCCTAGGGAATGAGCAGTTCTTC
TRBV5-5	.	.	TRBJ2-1	CASSGGGGLYNEQFF	TGTGCCAGCAGCGGTGGTGGGGGGCTCTACAATGAGCAGTTCTTC
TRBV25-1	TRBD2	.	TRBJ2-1	CASTTSGIYNEQFF	TGTGCCAGCACCACTAGCGGGATCTACAATGAGCAGTTCTTC
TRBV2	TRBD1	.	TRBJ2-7	CASSLLDRDLSEQYF	TGTGCCAGCAGTCTGCTGGACAGGGACCTCTCCGAGCAGTACTTC
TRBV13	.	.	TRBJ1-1	CASSLAPWSGSEAFF	TGTGCCAGCAGCTTAGCACCCTGGAGTGGGTCTGAAGCTTTCTTT
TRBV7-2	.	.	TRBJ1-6	CASSLPRTVYSPLHF	TGTGCCAGCAGCTTACCCCGGACAGTATATTCACCCCTCCACTTT
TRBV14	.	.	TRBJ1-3	CASSQGGTLSGNTIYF	TGTGCCAGCAGCCAAGGCGGGACGCTCTCTGGAAACACCATATATTTT
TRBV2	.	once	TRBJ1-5	CASTQIYSNQPQHF	TGTGCCAGCACACAGATCTATAGCAATCAGCCCCAGCATTTT
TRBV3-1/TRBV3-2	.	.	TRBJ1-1	CASSRGVTVEAFF	TGTGCCAGCAGCCGGGGGGTCACAGTTGAAGCTTTCTTT
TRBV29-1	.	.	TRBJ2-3	CSVDSASSADTQYF	TGCAGCGTGGACAGTGCGTCTTCCGCAGATACGCAGTATTTT
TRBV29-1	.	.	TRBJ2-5	CSVPDRKVTQYF	TGCAGCGTCCCCGACAGGAAGGTGACCCAGTACTTC
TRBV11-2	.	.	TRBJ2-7	CASSFSQRTYEQYF	TGTGCCAGCAGCTTTTCTCAGCGAACCTACGAGCAGTACTTC